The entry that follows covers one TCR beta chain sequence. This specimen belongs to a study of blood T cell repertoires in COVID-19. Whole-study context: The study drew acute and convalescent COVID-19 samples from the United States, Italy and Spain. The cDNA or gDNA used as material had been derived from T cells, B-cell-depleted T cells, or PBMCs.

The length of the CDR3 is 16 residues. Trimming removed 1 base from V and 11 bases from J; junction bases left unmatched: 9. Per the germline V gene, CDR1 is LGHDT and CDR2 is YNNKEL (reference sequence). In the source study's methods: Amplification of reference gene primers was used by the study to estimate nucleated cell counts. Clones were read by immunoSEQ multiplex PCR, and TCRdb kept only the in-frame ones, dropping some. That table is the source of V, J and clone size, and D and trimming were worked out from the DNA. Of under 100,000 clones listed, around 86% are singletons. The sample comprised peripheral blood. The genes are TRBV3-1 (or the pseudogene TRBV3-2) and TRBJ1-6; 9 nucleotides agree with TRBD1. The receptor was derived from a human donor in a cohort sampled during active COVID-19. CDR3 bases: TGTGCCAGCAGCCAAGCGGGACAGGGTTCGTTCGCACCCCTCCACTTT. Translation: CASSQAGQGSFAPLHF.